A selection of T cell receptor beta chains follows, all from one sample in a study of T cell changes during pregnancy in multiple sclerosis. Repertoires were generated with immunoSEQ multiplex PCR, while TCRdb's copy carries only in-frame clones and drops some. The data contain some 37,000 clones, 89% of them singletons. This specimen was CD8+ T cells from peripheral blood mononuclear cells, taken in the third trimester of pregnancy. The receptor source for this set is a female donor with multiple sclerosis, enrolled in a pregnancy study. The CDR3 runs from the conserved cysteine through the conserved F or W. Fields, in order: V gene, J gene, D gene, clone size, CDR3 protein, CDR3 DNA. The D gene is left open where the match is weak. Not all rows give a size; the values are once, few, many and, for expanded clones, a class.

TRBV27	TRBJ2-7	TRBD1	.	CASSFWGTGSYEQYF	TGTGCCAGCAGTTTTTGGGGGACAGGGTCCTACGAGCAGTACTTC
TRBV13	TRBJ2-7	.	.	CASSLRKTGTYEQYF	TGTGCCAGCAGCTTAAGAAAAACAGGGACGTACGAGCAGTACTTC
TRBV7-2	TRBJ1-3	.	.	CASSLGGSGNTIYF	TGTGCCAGCAGCTTAGGAGGTTCTGGAAACACCATATATTTT
TRBV29-1	TRBJ1-5	.	.	CSVWSGHHNQPQHF	TGCAGCGTTTGGTCGGGACACCACAATCAGCCCCAGCATTTT
TRBV5-6	TRBJ2-7	TRBD2	.	CASSLELAGPYEQYF	TGTGCCAGCAGCTTGGAACTAGCGGGACCCTACGAGCAGTACTTC
TRBV19	TRBJ2-7	.	.	CASSPGQLIYEQYF	TGTGCCAGTAGTCCGGGACAACTGATCTACGAGCAGTACTTC
TRBV5-6	TRBJ2-1	TRBD2	.	CASSHIAGEAHNEQFF	TGTGCCAGCAGCCACATAGCGGGAGAGGCGCACAATGAGCAGTTCTTC
TRBV25-1	TRBJ1-1	.	once	CASSESPRLGRDTEAFF	TGTGCCAGCAGTGAATCCCCCCGACTAGGAAGGGACACTGAAGCTTTCTTT
TRBV5-4	TRBJ2-7	.	.	CASSLGDSTIYEQYF	TGTGCCAGCAGCTTGGGGGACTCGACTATCTACGAGCAGTACTTC
TRBV7-3	TRBJ1-1	.	.	CASSLDGTYVYTEAFF	TGTGCCAGCAGCTTAGACGGGACATACGTTTACACTGAAGCTTTCTTT
TRBV27	TRBJ2-3	TRBD2	.	CASSPSLSGGADTQYF	TGTGCCAGCAGTCCTTCCTTAAGTGGGGGGGCAGATACGCAGTATTTT
TRBV6-5	TRBJ1-5	.	.	CASSFRGGQPQHF	TGTGCCAGCAGTTTTCGGGGGGGTCAGCCCCAGCATTTT
TRBV27	TRBJ2-7	.	.	CASSSYLREQYF	TGTGCCAGCAGTTCATATCTGAGGGAGCAGTACTTC
TRBV19	TRBJ1-2	TRBD1	.	CASNPGGGYGYTF	TGTGCCAGTAATCCAGGGGGAGGCTATGGCTACACCTTC
TRBV30	TRBJ2-7	.	.	CAWMGQSGYEQYF	TGTGCCTGGATGGGGCAGTCCGGCTACGAGCAGTACTTC
TRBV7-9	TRBJ2-1	TRBD1	.	CASSYGWGQGNEQFF	TGTGCCAGCAGCTACGGCTGGGGACAGGGCAATGAGCAGTTCTTC
TRBV7-8	TRBJ1-3	TRBD1	.	CASSLERTGANTIYF	TGTGCCAGCAGCTTAGAGAGAACAGGGGCAAACACCATATATTTT
TRBV6-5	TRBJ2-1	TRBD2	.	CASSLTSGSSGEQFF	TGTGCCAGCAGCCTAACTAGCGGGAGTTCCGGTGAGCAGTTCTTC
TRBV27	TRBJ2-1	TRBD2	.	CASLERGGSNEQFF	TGTGCCTCATTGGAGCGGGGGGGCAGCAATGAGCAGTTCTTC
TRBV16	TRBJ1-1	.	.	CASSQSSEAFF	TGTGCCAGCAGCCAATCCTCTGAAGCTTTCTTT
TRBV6-1	TRBJ1-2	.	.	CASRTRDINNYGYTF	TGTGCCAGCAGAACCAGGGACATTAATAACTATGGCTACACCTTC
TRBV10-3	TRBJ1-2	.	.	CAISSLRRDKANYGYTF	TGTGCCATCAGCTCCCTCCGCCGGGACAAGGCTAACTATGGCTACACCTTC
TRBV7-3	TRBJ1-1	.	.	CASSLGGGGHTEAFF	TGTGCCAGCAGCTTAGGGGGCGGGGGGCACACTGAAGCTTTCTTT
TRBV19	TRBJ2-7	TRBD1	.	CASSGGTGPYEQYF	TGTGCCAGTAGTGGCGGGACAGGGCCCTACGAGCAGTACTTC
TRBV5-5	TRBJ1-4	TRBD1	.	CASSLGFQGDPGKLFF	TGTGCCAGCAGCTTGGGCTTCCAGGGGGACCCAGGGAAACTGTTTTTT
TRBV4-3	TRBJ2-7	.	.	CASSQEGGEGEQYF	TGCGCCAGCAGCCAAGAAGGAGGGGAAGGGGAGCAGTACTTC
TRBV6-4	TRBJ2-2	.	.	CASSRQQGDGTGELFF	TGTGCCAGCAGCCGACAACAGGGAGATGGGACCGGGGAGCTGTTTTTT
TRBV2	TRBJ1-1	.	.	CASSEETVNTEAFF	TGTGCCAGCAGTGAAGAGACAGTGAACACTGAAGCTTTCTTT
TRBV9	TRBJ1-2	TRBD1	.	CASSVGAGGNYGYTF	TGTGCCAGCAGCGTAGGGGCAGGGGGTAACTATGGCTACACCTTC
TRBV7-6	TRBJ1-2	.	.	CASSPIGGWNGYTF	TGTGCCAGCAGCCCGATCGGGGGATGGAATGGCTACACCTTC
TRBV4-1	TRBJ2-7	TRBD1	.	CASSHLGRGHYEQYF	TGCGCCAGCAGCCACTTGGGCAGGGGGCATTACGAGCAGTACTTC
TRBV29-1	TRBJ1-2	TRBD1	once	CSVIKTGEDYGYTF	TGCAGCGTTATAAAGACAGGGGAGGACTATGGCTACACCTTC
TRBV15	TRBJ1-2	TRBD1	once	CATSTHRGLNYGYTF	TGTGCCACCAGCACTCACAGGGGGCTCAACTATGGCTACACCTTC
TRBV5-1	TRBJ2-1	.	.	CASSSVSSSSYNEQFF	TGCGCCAGCAGCTCCGTTTCTTCGAGCTCCTACAATGAGCAGTTCTTC
TRBV6-4	TRBJ1-2	.	.	CASSDSKEGYGYTF	TGTGCCAGCAGTGACTCGAAGGAGGGTTATGGCTACACCTTC
TRBV27	TRBJ1-2	.	.	CASRAWGRGYTF	TGTGCCAGCAGGGCCTGGGGGCGCGGCTACACCTTC
TRBV4-1	TRBJ2-1	.	.	CASSQEAPSYNEQFF	TGCGCCAGCAGCCAAGAGGCCCCCTCCTACAATGAGCAGTTCTTC
TRBV7-2	TRBJ2-3	.	.	CASSREASPRDTQYF	TGTGCCAGCAGCCGAGAGGCTAGCCCTAGGGATACGCAGTATTTT
TRBV29-1	TRBJ2-3	TRBD2	.	CSVWGLAGATTDTQYF	TGCAGCGTGTGGGGACTAGCGGGGGCCACCACAGATACGCAGTATTTT
TRBV27	TRBJ2-2	.	.	CGTTGLQGPNTGELFF	TGTGGCACCACGGGGCTACAGGGACCGAACACCGGGGAGCTGTTTTTT
TRBV6-5	TRBJ2-7	TRBD1	.	CASSYWDSNNEQYF	TGTGCCAGCAGTTATTGGGACAGTAATAACGAGCAGTACTTC
TRBV9	TRBJ2-7	.	.	CASSTNRDTSSYEQYF	TGTGCCAGCAGCACCAACCGGGACACCAGCTCCTACGAGCAGTACTTC
TRBV5-4	TRBJ2-1	.	.	CASSQDAASSYNEQFF	TGTGCCAGCAGCCAAGATGCCGCGAGCTCCTACAATGAGCAGTTCTTC
TRBV29-1	TRBJ1-2	TRBD1	.	CSVEDAGGFSNYGYTF	TGCAGCGTTGAAGACGCAGGGGGGTTTTCAAACTATGGCTACACCTTC
TRBV9	TRBJ1-1	.	.	CASSVAGSGTEAFF	TGTGCCAGCAGCGTAGCGGGGTCCGGCACTGAAGCTTTCTTT
TRBV5-1	TRBJ2-3	TRBD1	.	CASSPRDSALTDTQYF	TGCGCCAGCAGCCCCCGGGACAGTGCACTTACAGATACGCAGTATTTT
TRBV4-2	TRBJ1-2	TRBD1	once	CASSQDRQGASYGYTF	TGTGCCAGCAGCCAAGATAGACAGGGGGCTTCGTATGGCTACACCTTC
TRBV28	TRBJ1-4	.	.	CASSPLQGYEKLFF	TGTGCCAGCAGCCCCCTACAGGGATATGAAAAACTGTTTTTT
TRBV7-9	TRBJ2-2	TRBD2	few	CASSLDGTKYTGELFF	TGTGCCAGCAGCTTAGATGGGACTAAATACACCGGGGAGCTGTTTTTT
TRBV7-8	TRBJ2-7	TRBD1	few	CASSLPGTGVHEQYF	TGTGCCAGCAGCTTACCCGGGACAGGGGTCCACGAGCAGTACTTC